This TCR beta chain was recovered during a study of T cell clonotyping in hematopoietic cell transplantation. Profiling relied on immunoSEQ multiplex PCR, and the TCRdb table lists in-frame clones only, not all of them. Altogether about 9,400 clones are present, about 75% being singletons, with the ten largest covering about 16%. The CDR3 contains 13 residues. Trimming pared 6 bases from V and 2 bases from J, leaving 11 bases between. In germline, CDR1 is SNHLY, CDR2 FYNNEI. Blood collection times were about day -28 and days 30, 100, 180 posttransplant. Remarks on this clone: Its cognate antigen is unknown.

Study conclusions and caveats: Pathologically expanded recipient clonotypes increased progressively from day 30 to day 180 as diversity fell.

The input for sequencing was PBMCs, taken 180 days after allogeneic stem cell transplant. The genes are TRBV2 and TRBJ2-7; D is undetermined. This TCR derives from a male patient aged 35 to 55 who had an allogeneic stem cell transplant from a related donor, so the T cells may come from the graft donor. Some clones in this sample may be carry-over from other donors' samples. CDR3 protein: CASRFRITYEQYF. The CDR3, as DNA: TGTGCCAGCAGATTTCGTATTACCTACGAGCAGTACTTC. The full variable domain, in which reference TRBV2 and TRBJ2-7 provide the parts outside the CDR3, is EPEVTQTPSHQVTQMGQEVILRCVPISNHLYFYWYRQILGQKVEFLVSFYNNEISEKSEIFDDQFSVERPDGSNFTLKIRSTKLEDSAMYFCASRFRITYEQYFGPGTRLTVT.